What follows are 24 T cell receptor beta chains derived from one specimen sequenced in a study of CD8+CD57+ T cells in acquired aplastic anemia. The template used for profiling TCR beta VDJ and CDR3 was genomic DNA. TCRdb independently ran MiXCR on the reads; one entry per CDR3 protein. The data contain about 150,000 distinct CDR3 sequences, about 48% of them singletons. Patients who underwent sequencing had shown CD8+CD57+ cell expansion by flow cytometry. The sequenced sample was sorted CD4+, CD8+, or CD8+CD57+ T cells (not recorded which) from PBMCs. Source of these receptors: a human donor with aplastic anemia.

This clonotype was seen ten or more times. The CDR3 sequence: CASSGPSYTDTQYF. CDR3 bases: TGTGCCAGCAGCGGACCAAGCTACACAGATACGCAGTATTTT. This sequence joins TRBV7-9 and TRBJ2-3, with D uncertain. Germline CDR1 reads SEHNR; CDR2 reads FQNEAQ (reference sequence). V dropped 5 bases and J dropped 2 bases, with 11 bases sitting between them. This CDR3 region has 14 residues. The entire variable domain, with the rest obtained from reference TRBV7-9 and TRBJ2-3, is as follows: DTGVSQNPRHKITKRGQNVTFRCDPISEHNRLYWYRQTLGQGPEFLTYFQNEAQLEKSRLLSDRFSAERPKGSFSTLEIQRTEQGDSAMYLCASSGPSYTDTQYFGPGTRLTVL.

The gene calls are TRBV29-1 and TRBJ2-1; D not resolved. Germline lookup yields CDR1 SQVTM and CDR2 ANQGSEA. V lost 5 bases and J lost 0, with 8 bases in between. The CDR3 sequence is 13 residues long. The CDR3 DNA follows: TGCAGCGTTCCAGGCGACTCCTACAATGAGCAGTTCTTC. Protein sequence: CSVPGDSYNEQFF.

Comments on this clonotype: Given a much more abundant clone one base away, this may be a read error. CDR3 sequence (DNA): TGTGCCAGCAGTGAAGTCAACAATCAGCCCCAGCATTTT. Translated: CASSEVNNQPQHF. The gene calls are TRBV6-1 and TRBJ1-5, with unresolved D. The length of the CDR3 is 13 residues. Germline lookup yields CDR1 MNHNS and CDR2 SASEGT. V was shortened by 1 base and J by 3 bases, with 4 bases between the two germline ends.

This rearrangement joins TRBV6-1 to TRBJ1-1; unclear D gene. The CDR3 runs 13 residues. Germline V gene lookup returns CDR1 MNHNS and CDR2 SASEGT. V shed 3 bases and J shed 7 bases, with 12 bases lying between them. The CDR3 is CASSESQFFEAFF. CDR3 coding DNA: TGTGCCAGCAGTGAGTCCCAGTTCTTTGAAGCTTTCTTT.

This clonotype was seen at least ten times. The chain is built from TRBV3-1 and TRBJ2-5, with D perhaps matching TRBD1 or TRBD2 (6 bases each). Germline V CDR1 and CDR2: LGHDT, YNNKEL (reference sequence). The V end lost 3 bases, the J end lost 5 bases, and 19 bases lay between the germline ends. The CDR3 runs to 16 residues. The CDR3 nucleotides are TGTGCCAGCAGCCATACATCGGAGGGGGTAGGGGAGACCCAGTACTTC. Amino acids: CASSHTSEGVGETQYF.

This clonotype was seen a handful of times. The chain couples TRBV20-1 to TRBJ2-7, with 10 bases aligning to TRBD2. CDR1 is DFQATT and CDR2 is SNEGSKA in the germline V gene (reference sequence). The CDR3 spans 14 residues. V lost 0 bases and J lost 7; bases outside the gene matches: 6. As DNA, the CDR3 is TGCAGTGCTAGAGATATAGCGGGGGGTGGGGAGCAGTACTTC. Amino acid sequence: CSARDIAGGGEQYF.

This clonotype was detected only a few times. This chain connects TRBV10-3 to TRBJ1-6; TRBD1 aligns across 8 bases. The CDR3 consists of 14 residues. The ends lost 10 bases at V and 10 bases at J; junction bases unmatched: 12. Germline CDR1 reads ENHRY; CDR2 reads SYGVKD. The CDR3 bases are TGTGCCACCGATCTACAGGGGGTAGGGTCACCCCTCCACTTT. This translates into CATDLQGVGSPLHF.

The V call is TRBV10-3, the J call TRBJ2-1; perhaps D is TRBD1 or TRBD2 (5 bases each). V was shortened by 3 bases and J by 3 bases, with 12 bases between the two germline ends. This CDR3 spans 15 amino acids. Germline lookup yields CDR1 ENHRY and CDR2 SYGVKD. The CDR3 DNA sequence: TGTGCCATCAGTGACCCCGGGGCGGTCTACAATGAGCAGTTCTTC. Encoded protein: CAISDPGAVYNEQFF.

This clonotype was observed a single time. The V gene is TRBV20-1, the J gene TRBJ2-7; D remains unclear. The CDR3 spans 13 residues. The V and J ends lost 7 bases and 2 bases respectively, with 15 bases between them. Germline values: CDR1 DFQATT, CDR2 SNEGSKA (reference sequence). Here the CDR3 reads CSVDDRTTYEQYF. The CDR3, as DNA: TGCAGTGTTGACGACCGCACCACCTACGAGCAGTACTTC.

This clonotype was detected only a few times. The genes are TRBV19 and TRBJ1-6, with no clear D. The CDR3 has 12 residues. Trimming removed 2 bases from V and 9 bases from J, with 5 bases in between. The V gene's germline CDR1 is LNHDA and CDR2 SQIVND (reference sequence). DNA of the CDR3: TGTGCCAGTAGTATACCTCGTTCACCCCTCCACTTT. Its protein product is CASSIPRSPLHF. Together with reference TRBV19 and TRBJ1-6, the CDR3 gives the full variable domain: DGGITQSPKYLFRKEGQNVTLSCEQNLNHDAMYWYRQDPGQGLRLIYYSQIVNDFQKGDIAEGYSVSREKKESFPLTVTSAQKNPTAFYLCASSIPRSPLHFGNGTRLTVT.

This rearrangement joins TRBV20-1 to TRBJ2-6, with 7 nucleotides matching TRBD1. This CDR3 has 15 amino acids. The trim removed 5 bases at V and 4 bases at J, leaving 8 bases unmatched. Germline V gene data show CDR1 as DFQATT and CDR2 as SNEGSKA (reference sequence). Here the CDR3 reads CSAREGGRGANVLTF. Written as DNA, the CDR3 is TGCAGTGCTCGTGAAGGGGGCCGAGGGGCCAACGTCCTGACTTTC.

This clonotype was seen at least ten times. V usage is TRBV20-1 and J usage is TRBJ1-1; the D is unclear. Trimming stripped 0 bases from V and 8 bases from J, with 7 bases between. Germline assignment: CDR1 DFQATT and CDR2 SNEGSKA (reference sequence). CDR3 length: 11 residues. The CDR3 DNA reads TGCAGTGCTAGAGATAACTACGAAGCTTTCTTT. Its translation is CSARDNYEAFF.

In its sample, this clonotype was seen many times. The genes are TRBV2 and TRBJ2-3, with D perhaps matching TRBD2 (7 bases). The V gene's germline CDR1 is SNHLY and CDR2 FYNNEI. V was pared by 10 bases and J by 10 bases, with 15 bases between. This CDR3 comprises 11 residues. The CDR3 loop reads CATFGGGSQYF. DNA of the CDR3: TGTGCCACTTTTGGCGGGGGCTCGCAGTATTTT. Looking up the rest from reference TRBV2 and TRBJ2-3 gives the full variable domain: EPEVTQTPSHQVTQMGQEVILRCVPISNHLYFYWYRQILGQKVEFLVSFYNNEISEKSEIFDDQFSVERPDGSNFTLKIRSTKLEDSAMYFCATFGGGSQYFGPGTRLTVL.

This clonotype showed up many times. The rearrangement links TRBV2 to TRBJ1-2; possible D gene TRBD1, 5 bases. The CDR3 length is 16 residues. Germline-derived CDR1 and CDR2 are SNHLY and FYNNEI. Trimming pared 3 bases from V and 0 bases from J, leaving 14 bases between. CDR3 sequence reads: CASSEGPPSSNYGYTF. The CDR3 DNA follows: TGTGCCAGCAGTGAGGGACCGCCGAGTTCTAACTATGGCTACACCTTC.

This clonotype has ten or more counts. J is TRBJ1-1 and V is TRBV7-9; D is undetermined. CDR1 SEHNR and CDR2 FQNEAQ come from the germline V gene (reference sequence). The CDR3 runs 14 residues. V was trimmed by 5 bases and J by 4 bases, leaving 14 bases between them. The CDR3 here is CASSRPRTTTEAFF. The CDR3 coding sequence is TGTGCCAGCAGCAGACCCCGGACGACCACTGAAGCTTTCTTT.

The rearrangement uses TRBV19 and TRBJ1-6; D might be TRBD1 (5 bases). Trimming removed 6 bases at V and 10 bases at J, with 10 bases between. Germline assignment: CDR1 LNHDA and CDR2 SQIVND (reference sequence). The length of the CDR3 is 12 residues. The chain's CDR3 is CASRTGDSPLHF. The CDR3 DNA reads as TGTGCCAGTAGAACAGGAGACTCACCCCTCCACTTT.

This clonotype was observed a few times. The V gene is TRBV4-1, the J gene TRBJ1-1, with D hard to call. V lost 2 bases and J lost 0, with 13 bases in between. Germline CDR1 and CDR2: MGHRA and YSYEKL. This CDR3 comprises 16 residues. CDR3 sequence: CASSQSWASMNTEAFF. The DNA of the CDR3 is TGCGCCAGCAGCCAAAGTTGGGCCAGTATGAACACTGAAGCTTTCTTT.

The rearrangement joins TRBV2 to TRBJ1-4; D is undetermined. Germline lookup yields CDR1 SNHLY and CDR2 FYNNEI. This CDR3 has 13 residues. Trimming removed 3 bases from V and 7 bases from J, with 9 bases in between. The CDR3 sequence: CASSDRTAEKLFF. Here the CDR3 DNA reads TGTGCCAGCAGTGATCGGACCGCTGAAAAACTGTTTTTT.

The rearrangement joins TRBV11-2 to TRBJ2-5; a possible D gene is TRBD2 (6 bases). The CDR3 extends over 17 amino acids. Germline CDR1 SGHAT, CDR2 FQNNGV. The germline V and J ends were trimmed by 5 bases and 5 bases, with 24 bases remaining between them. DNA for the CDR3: TGTGCCAGCAGCCAGGAGGGGAGAGGTTTGGCGGGGGAGACCCAGTACTTC. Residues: CASSQEGRGLAGETQYF.

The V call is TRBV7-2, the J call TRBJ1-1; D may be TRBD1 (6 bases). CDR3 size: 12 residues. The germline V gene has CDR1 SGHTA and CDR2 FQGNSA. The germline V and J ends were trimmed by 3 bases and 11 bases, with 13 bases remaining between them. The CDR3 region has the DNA TGTGCCAGCAGCTTGGGGACACCTGGCGCTTTCTTT. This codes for CASSLGTPGAFF.

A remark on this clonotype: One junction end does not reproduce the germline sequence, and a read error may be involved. This CDR3 is CASSQRTSGGADTGELSF. CDR3 DNA: TGTGCCAGCAGTCAAAGGACTAGCGGGGGGGCGGACACCGGGGAGCTGTCTTTT. V usage is TRBV12-3 or TRBV12-4 and J usage is TRBJ2-2; 15 bases are shared with TRBD2. The CDR3 consists of 18 residues.

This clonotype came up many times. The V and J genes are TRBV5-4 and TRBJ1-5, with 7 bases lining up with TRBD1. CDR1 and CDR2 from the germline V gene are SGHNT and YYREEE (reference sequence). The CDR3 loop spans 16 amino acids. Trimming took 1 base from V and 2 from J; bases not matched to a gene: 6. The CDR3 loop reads CASSLFPGQGNQPQHF. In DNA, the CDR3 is TGTGCCAGCAGCTTGTTCCCCGGACAGGGCAATCAGCCCCAGCATTTT.

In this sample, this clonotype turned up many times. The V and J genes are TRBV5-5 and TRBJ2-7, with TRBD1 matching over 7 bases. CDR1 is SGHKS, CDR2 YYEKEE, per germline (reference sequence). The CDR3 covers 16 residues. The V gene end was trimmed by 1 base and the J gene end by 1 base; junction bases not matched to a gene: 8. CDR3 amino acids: CASSLPGTDSSYEQYF. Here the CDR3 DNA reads TGTGCCAGCAGCTTGCCGGGGACAGATAGTTCCTACGAGCAGTACTTC.

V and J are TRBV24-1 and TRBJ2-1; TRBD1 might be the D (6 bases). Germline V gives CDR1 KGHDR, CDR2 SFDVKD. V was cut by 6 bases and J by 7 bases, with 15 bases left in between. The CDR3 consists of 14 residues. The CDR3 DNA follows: TGTGCCACCAGTAACAGGGTGGTGTCGAATGAGCAGTTCTTC. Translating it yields CATSNRVVSNEQFF.